Below are 12 T cell receptor beta chains sequenced from a single sample in a study of cytomegalovirus exposure and HLA in healthy donors. It was with 60 Vbeta and 13 Jbeta primers that the PCR ran. The repertoire was sequenced with immunoSEQ multiplex PCR; TCRdb's copy has only in-frame clones and lacks some. The data show tens of thousands of clones, around 70% seen once. Material for sequencing was PBMCs. The receptors shown here come from a woman aged 25-40 years in good health and CMV-seronegative.

The V gene is TRBV30, the J gene TRBJ2-7; the match to TRBD1 covers 9 bases. CDR1 is GTSNPN and CDR2 is SVGIG in the germline V gene (reference sequence). V lost 0 bases and J lost 9; bases outside the gene matches: 9. The CDR3 consists of 14 residues. DNA of the CDR3: TGTGCCTGGAGTGTGGGGGGACAGGGAGTTTCGCAGTACTTC. This codes for CAWSVGGQGVSQYF.

This clone was recorded once. The chain recombines TRBV30 with TRBJ1-6; TRBD1 matches 8 bases. Per the germline V gene, CDR1 is GTSNPN and CDR2 is SVGIG (reference sequence). Losses at the gene ends were 2 bases for V and 7 bases for J; bases not matched to a gene: 4. The CDR3 loop spans 14 amino acids. The CDR3 here is CAWSRQGQNSPLHF. DNA of the CDR3: TGTGCCTGGAGTAGACAGGGGCAGAATTCACCCCTCCACTTT. Drawing the rest from reference TRBV30 and TRBJ1-6, the complete variable domain is SQTIHQWPATLVQPVGSPLSLECTVEGTSNPNLYWYRQAAGRGLQLLFYSVGIGQISSEVPQNLSASRPQDRQFILSSKKLLLSDSGFYLCAWSRQGQNSPLHFGNGTRLTVT.

The genes are TRBV19 and TRBJ1-2, with D possibly being TRBD1 (6 bases). The CDR3 extends over 14 amino acids. V was pared by 5 bases and J by 5 bases, with 15 bases between. Germline-derived CDR1 and CDR2 are LNHDA and SQIVND (reference sequence). DNA for the CDR3: TGTGCCAGTAGTGAACAGGGACGTGGGTATGGCTACACCTTC. It yields the protein CASSEQGRGYGYTF.

The chain couples TRBV7-9 to TRBJ2-6, with 7 bases that match TRBD2. V gave up 5 bases and J gave up 4 bases; unmatched junction bases: 8. This CDR3 has 16 residues. CDR1 and CDR2 (germline): SEHNR, FQNEAQ (reference sequence). The chain's CDR3 is CASSPGRGSGANVLTF. DNA for the CDR3: TGTGCCAGCAGCCCGGGGAGGGGCTCCGGGGCCAACGTCCTGACTTTC.

The chain is built from TRBV4-1 and TRBJ2-7; possibly TRBD2 for D (6 bases). V was cut by 0 bases and J by 2 bases, with 26 bases left in between. The V gene's germline CDR1 is MGHRA and CDR2 YSYEKL. CDR3 size: 20 residues. Here the CDR3 reads CASSQDEVSEEGLLAYEQYF. CDR3 nucleotide sequence: TGCGCCAGCAGCCAAGATGAAGTTTCGGAGGAGGGACTTCTAGCCTACGAGCAGTACTTC.

The gene calls are TRBV25-1 and TRBJ1-6; D is unresolved. Germline V gene sequence: CDR1 MGHDK, CDR2 SYGVNS. The CDR3 sequence is 12 residues long. Trimming left V 3 bases short and J 14 bases short, with 11 bases between. The CDR3 region has the DNA TGTGCCAGCAGTGATCTCCTTGAGTCCCTCCACTTT. This codes for CASSDLLESLHF. The full variable domain, in which reference TRBV25-1 and TRBJ1-6 provide the parts outside the CDR3, is EADIYQTPRYLVIGTGKKITLECSQTMGHDKMYWYQQDPGMELHLIHYSYGVNSTEKGDLSSESTVSRIRTEHFPLTLESARPSHTSQYLCASSDLLESLHFGNGTRLTVT.

The genes are TRBV7-7 and TRBJ2-5; the match to TRBD1 covers 11 bases. The V gene's germline CDR1 is SSHAT and CDR2 FNYEAQ (reference sequence). After removal of 6 bases from V and 5 bases from J, the junction contained 2 bases not matched to a gene. The CDR3 runs 13 residues. CDR3 bases: TGTGCCAGCAGAAGGGACAGGGGGGAGACCCAGTACTTC. Protein product: CASRRDRGETQYF.

The chain couples TRBV5-4 to TRBJ2-3, with 10 bases that match TRBD2. V shed 7 bases, J shed 1 base, and the junction held 9 bases outside the gene matches. CDR3 length equals 16 residues. Germline V gives CDR1 SGHNT, CDR2 YYREEE (reference sequence). The CDR3 coding sequence is TGTGCCAGCCAAATATCTAGCGGGGGCGGCACAGATACGCAGTATTTT. Residues: CASQISSGGGTDTQYF.

This clone was seen more than once but under ten times. The chain is built from TRBV6-1 and TRBJ2-1; the match to TRBD1 covers 7 bases. The trim removed 8 bases at V and 5 bases at J, leaving 9 bases unmatched. The CDR3 length is 14 residues. Germline V lookup: CDR1 MNHNS, CDR2 SASEGT. CDR3 nucleotides: TGTGCCAGCGAGCTATGGGACAGCAACAATGAGCAGTTCTTC. The encoded protein is CASELWDSNNEQFF.

This sequence joins TRBV5-6 and TRBJ2-5, with D tentatively TRBD2 (6 bases). The CDR3 is 14 residues long. Germline CDR1 and CDR2: SGHDT and YYEEEE. V gave up 0 bases and J gave up 4 bases, with 10 bases separating them. The CDR3 DNA follows: TGTGCCAGCAGCTTGGCCCCTAGCGTAGAGACCCAGTACTTC. Translating it yields CASSLAPSVETQYF.

This clone was counted once. CDR3 sequence reads: CASSWAGYSYEQYF. In DNA, the CDR3 is TGTGCCAGCAGTTGGGCGGGATACTCCTACGAGCAGTACTTC. The rearrangement joins TRBV27 to TRBJ2-7, with a weak D call TRBD2 (6 bases). The germline CDR1 and CDR2 sequences are MNHEY and SMNVEV (reference sequence). The CDR3 has 14 amino acids. The germline V and J ends were trimmed by 4 bases and 0 bases, with 10 bases remaining between them.

This chain uses TRBV27 with TRBJ2-7; no definite D call. V lost 3 bases and J 3 bases, leaving 9 bases between the germline ends. The CDR3 is 13 amino acids. Germline V gene lookup returns CDR1 MNHEY and CDR2 SMNVEV (reference sequence). This CDR3 is CASSLGRYYEQYF. The CDR3 coding sequence is TGTGCCAGCAGTTTGGGCAGATACTACGAGCAGTACTTC.